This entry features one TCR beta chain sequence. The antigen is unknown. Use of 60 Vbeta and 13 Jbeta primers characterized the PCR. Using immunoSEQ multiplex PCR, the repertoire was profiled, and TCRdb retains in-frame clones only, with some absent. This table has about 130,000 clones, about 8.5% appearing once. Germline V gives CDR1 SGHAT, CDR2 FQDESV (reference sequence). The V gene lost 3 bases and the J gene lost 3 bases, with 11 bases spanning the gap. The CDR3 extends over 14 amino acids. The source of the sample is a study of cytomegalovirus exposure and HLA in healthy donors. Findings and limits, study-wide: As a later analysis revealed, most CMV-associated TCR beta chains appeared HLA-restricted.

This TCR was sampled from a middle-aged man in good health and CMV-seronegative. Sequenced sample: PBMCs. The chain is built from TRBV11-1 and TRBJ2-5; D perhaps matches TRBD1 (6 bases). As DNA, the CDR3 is TGTGCCAGCAGCTTCCGACAGGACAAAGAGACCCAGTACTTC. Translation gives CASSFRQDKETQYF.